What follows are 16 T cell receptor beta chains derived from one specimen sequenced in a study of cytomegalovirus exposure and HLA in healthy donors. 13 Jbeta primers and 60 Vbeta primers were used for the PCR. Some clones are missing from TCRdb's copy, which holds only in-frame ones; the method was immunoSEQ multiplex PCR. The sample has approximately 120,000 clones, around 82% seen once; the top ten hold about 11%. Sequenced: PBMCs. The source is a man aged 30 to 39 in good health and CMV-seropositive.

This rearrangement joins TRBV27 to TRBJ2-7; a weak D match, TRBD2 (6 bases). The V and J ends lost 2 bases and 3 bases respectively, with 11 bases between them. Germline V gives CDR1 MNHEY, CDR2 SMNVEV (reference sequence). This CDR3 region has 14 residues. CDR3 in DNA: TGTGCCAGCAGTTTACGCGGAGGGAGCTACGAGCAGTACTTC. Its protein is CASSLRGGSYEQYF.

V usage is TRBV6-6 and J usage is TRBJ1-1; TRBD1 matches at 7 bases. The germline CDR1 and CDR2 sequences are MNHNY and SVGAGI (reference sequence). Trimming took 6 bases from V and 1 from J; bases not matched to a gene: 11. The CDR3 contains 16 residues. CDR3 region: CASSHQGGLGNTEAFF. CDR3 DNA: TGTGCCAGCAGCCACCAGGGGGGACTCGGGAACACTGAAGCTTTCTTT.

The chain recombines TRBV7-2 with TRBJ2-7, with TRBD2 matching over 12 bases. The germline V gene encodes CDR1 SGHTA and CDR2 FQGNSA. The CDR3 is made up of 14 amino acids. The ends lost 5 bases at V and 7 bases at J; junction bases unmatched: 6. CDR3 amino acids: CASSHRTSGEEQYF. CDR3 coding DNA: TGTGCCAGCAGCCACCGGACTAGCGGGGAGGAGCAGTACTTC.

This chain links TRBV7-2 with TRBJ2-2; the match to TRBD2 covers 7 bases. J lost 2 bases, V lost 5 bases, and 11 bases had no gene match. Germline V gene sequence: CDR1 SGHTA, CDR2 FQGNSA. The CDR3 spans 17 residues. For the CDR3, the DNA is TGTGCCAGCAGCCCCGATGGCGGGAGACGTAACACCGGGGAGCTGTTTTTT. Its translation is CASSPDGGRRNTGELFF. The full variable domain, its missing parts supplied by reference TRBV7-2 and TRBJ2-2, is GAGVSQSPSNKVTEKGKDVELRCDPISGHTALYWYRQSLGQGLEFLIYFQGNSAPDKSGLPSDRFSAERTGGSVSTLTIQRTQQEDSAVYLCASSPDGGRRNTGELFFGEGSRLTVL.

The rearrangement uses TRBV9 and TRBJ2-7, with 10 bases aligning to TRBD1. The length of the CDR3 is 16 residues. Unmatched junction bases numbered 7, after V lost 0 bases and J lost 4 bases. CDR1 and CDR2 from the germline V gene are SGDLS and YYNGEE. CDR3 nucleotide sequence: TGTGCCAGCAGCGTAGATCCGGACAGGGGGAGGTACGAGCAGTACTTC. Its protein product is CASSVDPDRGRYEQYF.

V and J are TRBV5-6 and TRBJ1-5, with TRBD1 as a possible D gene (6 bases). The CDR3 length is 12 residues. Germline V gene sequence: CDR1 SGHDT, CDR2 YYEEEE. V was clipped by 4 bases and J by 4 bases, with 6 bases between them. The CDR3 bases are TGTGCCAGCAGCAGGGGGAATCAGCCCCAGCATTTT. This codes for CASSRGNQPQHF.

The V gene is TRBV27, the J gene TRBJ2-3; D perhaps matches TRBD2 (5 bases). The CDR3 covers 13 residues. Looked up from germline, CDR1 is MNHEY and CDR2 is SMNVEV (reference sequence). V was pared by 6 bases and J by 8 bases, with 15 bases between. CDR3 residues: CASSWRFRGTQYF. In DNA form, the CDR3 reads TGTGCCAGCAGCTGGAGGTTCCGGGGTACGCAGTATTTT.

The chain links TRBV7-3 to TRBJ2-1, with D possibly TRBD2 on 6 matching bases. Looked up from germline, CDR1 is SGHTA and CDR2 is FQGTGA. This CDR3 contains 15 residues. Trimming shortened V by 5 bases and J by 4 bases, and 15 bases separated the two germline ends. The chain's CDR3 is CASSPSGLAYNEQFF. In DNA, the CDR3 is TGTGCCAGCAGCCCGAGCGGGCTAGCGTACAATGAGCAGTTCTTC.

The rearrangement joins TRBV4-3 to TRBJ2-7; D unresolved. This CDR3 region has 14 residues. Per germline, CDR1 LGHNA and CDR2 YSLEER. Trimming removed 0 bases from V and 5 bases from J, with 11 bases in between. CDR3 in DNA: TGCGCCAGCAGCCAAGAACGCCCTATCCACGAGCAGTACTTC. Amino acid sequence: CASSQERPIHEQYF.

The chain joins TRBV7-8 to TRBJ2-1, with D tentatively TRBD2 (6 bases). V was shortened by 1 base and J by 3 bases, with 13 bases between the two germline ends. The CDR3 is made up of 16 amino acids. In germline, CDR1 is SGHVS, CDR2 FQNEAQ. CDR3 nucleotide sequence: TGTGCCAGCAGCTTAGTGATTAGCGGCTACTACAATGAGCAGTTCTTC. It encodes CASSLVISGYYNEQFF.

This chain joins TRBV5-1 and TRBJ2-5, with 8 positions matching TRBD2. The CDR3 has 15 residues. The J segment lost 2 bases and the V segment lost 0 bases, leaving 3 bases of the junction unmatched. CDR1 and CDR2 from the germline V gene are SGHRS and YFSETQ. CDR3 coding DNA: TGCGCCAGCAGCTTGGTGGTAGCGGGACAAGAGACCCAGTACTTC. This translates into CASSLVVAGQETQYF.

A remark on this clone: Other DNA sequences in the same sample also yield this CDR3. The genes are TRBV6-5 and TRBJ1-5, with 7 bases matching TRBD1. The J segment lost 4 bases and the V segment lost 5 bases, leaving 2 bases of the junction unmatched. The germline gives CDR1 MNHEY, CDR2 SVGAGI. This CDR3 is 13 amino acids long. CDR3 sequence: CASSGTENQPQHF. CDR3 DNA sequence: TGTGCCAGCAGTGGGACAGAGAATCAGCCCCAGCATTTT.

The CDR3 sequence is CASSQVPGAGELFF. The CDR3 nucleotides are TGTGCCAGCAGCCAAGTACCAGGGGCCGGGGAGCTGTTTTTT. The chain employs TRBV14 and TRBJ2-2; D is perhaps TRBD1 (6 bases). There are 14 residues in the CDR3. Germline V gene lookup returns CDR1 SGHDN and CDR2 FVKESK. The V and J ends lost 1 base and 6 bases respectively, with 9 bases between them.

Comment on this clone: In the same sample, other DNA sequences code for this CDR3. CDR3 protein: CASSQGSGTGNYEQYF. The CDR3 region has the DNA TGCGCCAGCAGCCAGGGGTCAGGGACAGGAAACTACGAGCAGTACTTC. The V gene is TRBV4-3, the J gene TRBJ2-7; 8 bases are shared with TRBD1. The length of the CDR3 is 16 residues. CDR1 LGHNA and CDR2 YSLEER come from the germline V gene. The V segment lost 3 bases and the J segment 3 bases; nucleotides outside the gene matches: 10.

The chain links TRBV19 to TRBJ1-2; 10 bases match TRBD1. Unmatched junction bases numbered 9, after V lost 5 bases and J lost 6 bases. Germline CDR1 LNHDA, CDR2 SQIVND (reference sequence). CDR3 length: 15 residues. As DNA, the CDR3 is TGTGCCAGTAGTGTCATGACAGGGGGCGAGAATGGCTACACCTTC. Translated: CASSVMTGGENGYTF.

The chain couples TRBV18 to TRBJ1-2; 9 positions agree with TRBD1. In germline, CDR1 is KGHSH, CDR2 LQKENI. V dropped 3 bases and J dropped 8; count of bases not matched to a gene: 7. There are 14 residues in the CDR3. The CDR3 DNA reads TGTGCCAGCTCACCGCCGGGACAGGGACAGGGCTACACCTTC. Translating it yields CASSPPGQGQGYTF.